This T cell receptor (beta chain) was sequenced in a study of T cells after yellow fever vaccination. Germline loops: CDR1 LGHNA, CDR2 YSLEER. The V and J ends lost 0 bases and 10 bases respectively, with 12 bases between them. The CDR3 covers 14 residues. TCRdb itself ran the 5' RACE reads through MiXCR, one entry per CDR3 protein. The sample has approximately 550,000 distinct CDR3 sequences, approximately 12% seen once. This clonotype was sampled from a man aged 25-40 years who received the YFV17D yellow fever vaccine. The source material was PBMCs, sampled on the day of the yellow fever booster vaccination. The chain combines TRBV4-3 with TRBJ1-4, with D unclear. CDR3 loop: CASSQDYGEVKLFF. The CDR3 nucleotides are TGCGCCAGCAGCCAAGATTATGGGGAAGTAAAACTGTTTTTT.